The 8 T cell receptor beta chains below come from one sample, sequenced in a study of cytomegalovirus exposure and HLA in healthy donors. The PCR employed 60 Vbeta primers together with 13 Jbeta primers. Here immunoSEQ multiplex PCR was the method, and the copy in TCRdb shows in-frame clones only, minus some. Of approximately 110,000 clones in the sample, 65% to 85% were seen once. The sample consisted of PBMCs. The receptor set was obtained from a man aged 18 to 35 in good health and CMV-seronegative.

The rearrangement joins TRBV4-3 to TRBJ2-1; D not resolved. Trimming took off 1 base at V and 9 bases at J, with 16 bases between the two ends. Germline CDR1 and CDR2: LGHNA and YSLEER. The CDR3 runs to 15 residues. CDR3 coding DNA: TGCGCCAGCAGCCAAGTAAGTCCTAGAGTCGGTGAGCAGTTCTTC. This encodes CASSQVSPRVGEQFF.

V and J are TRBV7-8 and TRBJ1-5, with D perhaps TRBD1 (5 bases). Germline CDR1 reads SGHVS; CDR2 reads FQNEAQ. The V gene lost 5 bases and the J gene lost 6 bases, with 20 bases spanning the gap. The CDR3 has 16 residues. CDR3 coding DNA: TGTGCCAGCAGCCTCCGGGGGAACGGTGTGGGTCAGCCCCAGCATTTT. Amino acids: CASSLRGNGVGQPQHF.

This chain joins TRBV6-5 and TRBJ2-7; 10 nucleotides match TRBD1. Germline trimming cut 2 bases from V and 5 bases from J; bases unmatched to any gene: 9. This CDR3 has 16 amino acids. Germline CDR1 is MNHEY and CDR2 is SVGAGI. Here the CDR3 reads CASSYVWGQGSNEQYF. The CDR3 coding sequence is TGTGCCAGCAGTTACGTATGGGGACAGGGGAGCAACGAGCAGTACTTC.

The count of this clone is one. The chain combines TRBV18 with TRBJ1-2; D perhaps matches TRBD1 (5 bases). Deletions cut 3 bases from V and 8 bases from J, with 10 bases between. Germline CDR1 KGHSH, CDR2 LQKENI. This CDR3 has 12 residues. This chain's CDR3 is CASSPVGEGYTF. CDR3 coding DNA: TGTGCCAGCTCACCGGTAGGGGAAGGCTACACCTTC.

There are a few counts of this clone. The V call is TRBV11-2, the J call TRBJ1-2, with no clear D. Trimming took 3 bases from V and 8 from J, leaving 7 bases between them. CDR1 SGHAT and CDR2 FQNNGV come from the germline V gene. The CDR3 loop spans 11 amino acids. The CDR3 sequence is CASSFRRGYTF. In DNA form, the CDR3 reads TGTGCCAGCAGCTTCCGCCGGGGCTACACCTTC.

V gene TRBV4-3 combines with J gene TRBJ2-5; 9 nucleotides line up with TRBD2. Germline CDR1 and CDR2: LGHNA and YSLEER. The junction had 16 bases not matched to a gene; V was cut back by 5 bases and J by 0 bases. CDR3 length equals 19 residues. The CDR3 here is CASSSRPTSGRRYQETQYF. The CDR3 nucleotides are TGCGCCAGCAGCTCAAGGCCGACTAGCGGACGTCGGTACCAAGAGACCCAGTACTTC.

The V call is TRBV30, the J call TRBJ1-2; tentative D call: TRBD1 (5 bases). The V gene lost 2 bases and the J gene lost 4 bases, with 14 bases spanning the gap. The CDR3 runs to 14 residues. Germline CDR1 GTSNPN, CDR2 SVGIG (reference sequence). The CDR3 loop is CAWSTTGFGYGYTF. CDR3 nucleotides: TGTGCCTGGAGTACCACAGGCTTTGGCTATGGCTACACCTTC. Full variable domain (outside the CDR3, taken from reference TRBV30 and TRBJ1-2): SQTIHQWPATLVQPVGSPLSLECTVEGTSNPNLYWYRQAAGRGLQLLFYSVGIGQISSEVPQNLSASRPQDRQFILSSKKLLLSDSGFYLCAWSTTGFGYGYTFGSGTRLTVV.

This chain uses TRBV18 with TRBJ2-7, with D hard to call. The CDR3 sequence is 14 residues long. The V end was cut by 0 bases, the J end by 4 bases, with 10 bases between. Germline V lookup: CDR1 KGHSH, CDR2 LQKENI. The CDR3 is CASSPPGSTYEQYF. CDR3 DNA sequence: TGTGCCAGCTCACCACCGGGCAGCACGTACGAGCAGTACTTC. Variable domain in full (rest from reference TRBV18 and TRBJ2-7): NAGVMQNPRHLVRRRGQEARLRCSPMKGHSHVYWYRQLPEEGLKFMVYLQKENIIDESGMPKERFSAEFPKEGPSILRIQQVVRGDSAAYFCASSPPGSTYEQYFGPGTRLTVT.